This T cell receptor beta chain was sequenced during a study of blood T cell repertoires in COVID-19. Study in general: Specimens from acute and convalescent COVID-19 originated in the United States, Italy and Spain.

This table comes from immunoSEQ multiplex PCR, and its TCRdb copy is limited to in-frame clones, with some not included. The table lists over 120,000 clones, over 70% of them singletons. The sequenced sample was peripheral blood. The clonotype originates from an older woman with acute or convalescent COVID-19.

CDR3 DNA sequence: TGTGCCAGCTCACCAGACAGGGGTAGGAATCAGCCCCAGCATTTT. It specifies CASSPDRGRNQPQHF. The chain recombines TRBV18 with TRBJ1-5; TRBD1 aligns across 8 bases. Germline V gene lookup returns CDR1 KGHSH and CDR2 LQKENI. The junction had 4 bases not matched to a gene; V was cut back by 2 bases and J by 4 bases. This CDR3 is built from 15 residues. The full variable domain, its missing parts supplied by reference TRBV18 and TRBJ1-5, is NAGVMQNPRHLVRRRGQEARLRCSPMKGHSHVYWYRQLPEEGLKFMVYLQKENIIDESGMPKERFSAEFPKEGPSILRIQQVVRGDSAAYFCASSPDRGRNQPQHFGDGTRLSIL.